Presented here are 22 T cell receptor beta chains from one specimen sequenced in a study of a mutant IDH1 vaccine in newly diagnosed glioma. Time point specified: baseline, week 1 (first vaccination visit). The treatment: pre-vaccination baseline after standard-of-care therapy. Generated by immunoSEQ multiplex PCR, the TCRdb table keeps only in-frame clones and is missing some. The table has about 51,000 clones, approximately 80% seen once. The material was PBMCs, obtained from a glioma patient treated with radiotherapy, temozolomide or both. The receptor source for this set is a woman aged 40 to 50 with glioma.

The chain carries TRBV7-2 and TRBJ1-6; D possibly corresponds to TRBD1 (6 bases). The length of the CDR3 is 14 residues. Germline V gene lookup returns CDR1 SGHTA and CDR2 FQGNSA. Trimming pared 2 bases from V and 10 bases from J, leaving 12 bases between. CDR3 sequence reads: CASSLFRGLSPLHF. The CDR3 DNA reads as TGTGCCAGCAGCTTATTTCGGGGGCTCTCACCCCTCCACTTT.

The chain is built from TRBV18 and TRBJ1-5; D is possibly TRBD1 (6 bases). Germline V lookup: CDR1 KGHSH, CDR2 LQKENI. The CDR3 runs 16 residues. Trimming left V 5 bases short and J 0 bases short, with 14 bases between. CDR3 in DNA: TGTGCCAGCTCATCTTCACAGGGTTATAGCAATCAGCCCCAGCATTTT. It is translated as CASSSSQGYSNQPQHF.

The rearrangement uses TRBV5-6 and TRBJ1-2, with 12 bases lining up with TRBD1. The germline V gene has CDR1 SGHDT and CDR2 YYEEEE. V lost 0 bases and J lost 8; bases outside the gene matches: 5. The CDR3 covers 15 residues. The CDR3 region has the DNA TGTGCCAGCAGCTTGGTCGGGACAGGGGGCTGGGGCTACACCTTC. Translating gives CASSLVGTGGWGYTF.

J is TRBJ1-5 and V is TRBV13, with TRBD1 identical over 8 bases. This CDR3 spans 15 amino acids. V gave up 4 bases and J gave up 7 bases; unmatched junction bases: 9. Germline CDR1 is PRHDT and CDR2 is FYEKMQ (reference sequence). In DNA, the CDR3 is TGTGCCAGCAGCTCCCGTGGACAGGGCAGCCAGCCCCAGCATTTT. This gives the protein CASSSRGQGSQPQHF.

The chain uses TRBV30 and TRBJ1-1; TRBD1 matches 7 bases. In germline, CDR1 is GTSNPN, CDR2 SVGIG (reference sequence). The CDR3 is made up of 15 amino acids. Trimming removed 2 bases from V and 7 bases from J; junction bases left unmatched: 13. The CDR3: CAWSLEGARSNEAFF. CDR3 bases: TGTGCCTGGAGTCTCGAGGGGGCAAGAAGTAATGAAGCTTTCTTT.

The sample holds one count of this clone. This chain joins TRBV7-2 and TRBJ1-6; D is unclear. The CDR3 contains 17 residues. The V and J ends lost 2 bases and 7 bases respectively, with 18 bases between them. Germline V gives CDR1 SGHTA, CDR2 FQGNSA. Written as DNA, the CDR3 is TGTGCCAGCAGCTTAACCCCTTCGAAGGTGTCCAATTCACCCCTCCACTTT. It yields the protein CASSLTPSKVSNSPLHF.

The chain employs TRBV15 and TRBJ1-4, with D possibly being TRBD1 (5 bases). The germline V gene encodes CDR1 LNHNV and CDR2 YYDKDF (reference sequence). The V and J ends lost 1 base and 6 bases respectively, with 9 bases between them. CDR3 length equals 14 residues. The CDR3, as DNA: TGTGCCACCAGCAGAGTGGGCAGGGATGAAAAACTGTTTTTT. Residues: CATSRVGRDEKLFF.

This rearrangement joins TRBV11-2 to TRBJ2-1; D uncertain. V lost 5 bases and J 2 bases, leaving 10 bases between the germline ends. CDR3 length: 14 residues. CDR1 and CDR2 (germline): SGHAT, FQNNGV. The CDR3 DNA sequence: TGTGCCAGCAGCCCCTCGGGCCCCTACAATGAGCAGTTCTTC. Its protein is CASSPSGPYNEQFF.

The chain uses TRBV11-2 and TRBJ2-7, with D possibly matching TRBD1 (5 bases). The CDR3 length is 13 residues. V dropped 3 bases and J dropped 3 bases, with 9 bases sitting between them. Germline lookup yields CDR1 SGHAT and CDR2 FQNNGV. The CDR3 sequence: CASSFGQGYEQYF. CDR3 bases: TGTGCCAGCAGCTTCGGGCAGGGCTACGAGCAGTACTTC.

This clone has just a few counts. The DNA for the CDR3 is TGTGCCAGCAGGGTGAGCAGGAACACCGGGGAGCTGTTTTTT. This encodes CASRVSRNTGELFF. The chain recombines TRBV6-1 with TRBJ2-2, with no clear D. The CDR3 consists of 14 residues. Trimming stripped 6 bases from V and 1 base from J, with 9 bases between. CDR1 and CDR2 from the germline V gene are MNHNS and SASEGT.

V gene TRBV9 combines with J gene TRBJ1-5; D gene uncertain. Germline V gene data show CDR1 as SGDLS and CDR2 as YYNGEE. The length of the CDR3 is 15 residues. The V and J ends lost 2 bases and 7 bases respectively, with 16 bases between them. As DNA, the CDR3 is TGTGCCAGCAGCGTTGGAGATTCGAGCAGGCAGCCCCAGCATTTT. Amino acid sequence: CASSVGDSSRQPQHF.

This clone showed up just once. The chain is built from TRBV5-1 and TRBJ2-2; 8 bases align to TRBD1. The CDR3 length is 15 residues. Germline lookup yields CDR1 SGHRS and CDR2 YFSETQ. Trimming removed 4 bases from V and 4 bases from J; junction bases left unmatched: 6. The CDR3 DNA is TGCGCCAGCAGCCCTAGGACAGGGAGCACCGGGGAGCTGTTTTTT. Its translation is CASSPRTGSTGELFF.

Regarding this clone: A junction end diverges from the germline sequence, so it may reflect a read error. The genes are TRBV7-7 and TRBJ2-5; 9 bases agree with TRBD1. CDR1 is SSHAT, CDR2 FNYEAQ, per germline (reference sequence). CDR3 length equals 14 residues. DNA of the CDR3: TGTGCTAGCAGCTTGGACAGGGGAGCGGAGACCCAGTACTTC. This codes for CASSLDRGAETQYF.

The CDR3: CAISESVSSYEQYF. Here the CDR3 DNA reads TGTGCCATCAGTGAGTCGGTCAGCTCCTACGAGCAGTACTTC. The genes are TRBV10-3 and TRBJ2-7; no clear D. This CDR3 is 14 amino acids long. Looked up from germline, CDR1 is ENHRY and CDR2 is SYGVKD. V was pared by 0 bases and J by 0 bases, with 6 bases between.

The rearrangement links TRBV7-4 to TRBJ2-2; D is uncertain. The CDR3 has 16 residues. Trimming removed 5 bases at V and 6 bases at J, with 19 bases between. Germline-derived CDR1 and CDR2 are SGHVT and SQSDAQ. The CDR3 nucleotides read TGTGCCAGCAGCCGAATAAGACCTTCCTGGGCCGGGGAGCTGTTTTTT. The encoded protein is CASSRIRPSWAGELFF.

A few counts support this clone. V usage is TRBV2 and J usage is TRBJ1-2; the D gene is possibly TRBD1 (6 bases). From germline, CDR1 is SNHLY and CDR2 FYNNEI. This CDR3 is built from 16 residues. Trimming removed 1 base from V and 2 bases from J, with 14 bases in between. This chain's CDR3 is CASSEGGLRGNYGYTF. For the CDR3, the DNA is TGTGCCAGCAGTGAAGGGGGGCTCAGGGGCAACTATGGCTACACCTTC.

This chain links TRBV10-2 with TRBJ2-3, with 8 nucleotides matching TRBD2. After removal of 3 bases from V and 4 bases from J, the junction contained 6 bases not matched to a gene. CDR1 and CDR2 from the germline V gene are WSHSY and SAAADI. This CDR3 is 15 amino acids long. DNA for the CDR3: TGCGCCAGCAGTGACGGCGGGGGGTCGCCAGATACGCAGTATTTT. Its translation: CASSDGGGSPDTQYF.

The chain joins TRBV4-1 to TRBJ2-7; TRBD2 aligns across 8 bases. CDR3 length equals 17 residues. Germline lookup yields CDR1 MGHRA and CDR2 YSYEKL. The junction had 12 bases not matched to a gene; V was cut back by 3 bases and J by 2 bases. CDR3 nucleotide sequence: TGCGCCAGCAGCCACGGACTGGGAATCGGGGGGGCCTACGAGCAGTACTTC. Translation: CASSHGLGIGGAYEQYF.

This chain links TRBV10-2 with TRBJ2-3, with TRBD2 matching over 15 bases. The CDR3 runs to 17 residues. V shed 4 bases and J 4 bases; nucleotides not matched to a gene: 6. CDR1 and CDR2 (germline): WSHSY, SAAADI. The CDR3, as DNA: TGCGCCAGCAGTGTAGGGACTAGCGGGGGGTTTGCAGATACGCAGTATTTT. This translates into CASSVGTSGGFADTQYF.

J is TRBJ2-7 and V is TRBV2, with TRBD1 matching over 10 bases. V shed 6 bases, J shed 5 bases, and the junction held 7 bases outside the gene matches. Germline V gives CDR1 SNHLY, CDR2 FYNNEI. The CDR3 spans 14 residues. The CDR3 loop reads CASRGTGVVHEQYF. CDR3 coding DNA: TGTGCCAGCAGAGGGACAGGGGTCGTCCACGAGCAGTACTTC.

This clone was seen only a few times. V usage is TRBV7-9 and J usage is TRBJ1-3; the D is unclear. The V and J ends lost 0 bases and 0 bases respectively, with 6 bases between them. This CDR3 contains 15 residues. Germline V gene data show CDR1 as SEHNR and CDR2 as FQNEAQ (reference sequence). CDR3 DNA sequence: TGTGCCAGCAGCTTAGCAGTCCCCTCTGGAAACACCATATATTTT. Translated: CASSLAVPSGNTIYF.

The chain recombines TRBV2 with TRBJ2-1; TRBD2 agrees at 14 bases. This CDR3 has 16 amino acids. Losses at the gene ends were 5 bases for V and 7 bases for J; bases not matched to a gene: 7. CDR1 is SNHLY, CDR2 FYNNEI, per germline. CDR3 nucleotide sequence: TGTGCCAGCAGTCCCCGGACTAGCGGGGGGTTAAATGAGCAGTTCTTC. This translates into CASSPRTSGGLNEQFF.